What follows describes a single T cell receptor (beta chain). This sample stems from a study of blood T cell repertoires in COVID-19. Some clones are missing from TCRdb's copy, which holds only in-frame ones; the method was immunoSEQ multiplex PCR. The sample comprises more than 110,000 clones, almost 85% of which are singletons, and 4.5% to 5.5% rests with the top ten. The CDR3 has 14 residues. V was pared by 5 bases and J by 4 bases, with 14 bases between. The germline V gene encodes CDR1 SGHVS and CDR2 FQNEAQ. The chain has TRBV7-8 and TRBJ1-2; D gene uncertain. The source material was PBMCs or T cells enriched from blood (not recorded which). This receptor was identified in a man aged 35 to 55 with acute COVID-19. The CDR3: CASSHGPDGYGYTF. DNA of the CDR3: TGTGCCAGCAGCCATGGGCCCGATGGCTATGGCTACACCTTC.